A single sample gave rise to the 19 T cell receptor beta chains below, sequenced in a study of graft-versus-host responses after intestinal transplantation. The antigens these receptors bind are not known. Sequenced by immunoSEQ multiplex PCR; TCRdb stores in-frame clones only, minus some. This repertoire shows 65,000 to 100,000 clones, 80% to 95% found once; its top ten account for roughly 0.4%. The sequencing used unstimulated CD8+ T cells sorted from spleen or lymph node cells, collected before transplant. These receptors were taken from a human donor who was the organ donor for an intestinal transplant.

The chain recombines TRBV15 with TRBJ2-1; 9 bases match TRBD1. CDR1 and CDR2 from the germline V gene are LNHNV and YYDKDF (reference sequence). This CDR3 is 15 amino acids long. J lost 7 bases, V lost 5 bases, and 9 bases had no gene match. CDR3 DNA sequence: TGTGCCACCAGCCGCCCACAGGGGGCAATGAATGAGCAGTTCTTC. Its protein is CATSRPQGAMNEQFF.

The chain is built from TRBV5-4 and TRBJ1-5; D call uncertain. Germline values: CDR1 SGHNT, CDR2 YYREEE (reference sequence). The V and J ends lost 0 bases and 4 bases respectively, with 5 bases between them. This CDR3 is 13 amino acids long. DNA for the CDR3: TGTGCCAGCAGCTTGGAGCGAAATCAGCCCCAGCATTTT. As protein: CASSLERNQPQHF.

The V call is TRBV27, the J call TRBJ2-1; D gene ambiguous. This CDR3 is 13 amino acids long. The germline V gene encodes CDR1 MNHEY and CDR2 SMNVEV (reference sequence). V dropped 6 bases and J dropped 0 bases, with 6 bases sitting between them. The CDR3 spells CASRSFSYNEQFF. For the CDR3, the DNA is TGTGCCAGCAGATCCTTCTCCTACAATGAGCAGTTCTTC.

This sequence joins TRBV7-9 and TRBJ2-1, with 10 bases fitting TRBD2. The CDR3 extends over 16 amino acids. V lost 5 bases to trimming and J lost 0 bases; unmatched junction nucleotides: 4. Germline lookup yields CDR1 SEHNR and CDR2 FQNEAQ (reference sequence). CDR3: CASSPTSGASYNEQFF. The CDR3 bases are TGTGCCAGCAGCCCTACTAGCGGGGCCTCCTACAATGAGCAGTTCTTC.

As concerns this clone: Additional DNA sequences in this sample encode the identical CDR3. The chain joins TRBV7-9 to TRBJ1-1; maybe TRBD1 (6 bases). Deletions cut 5 bases from V and 5 bases from J, with 12 bases between. The V gene's germline CDR1 is SEHNR and CDR2 FQNEAQ (reference sequence). The CDR3 totals 13 residues. CDR3 loop: CASSLQGSTEAFF. The CDR3 region has the DNA TGTGCCAGCAGCCTACAGGGAAGTACTGAAGCTTTCTTT.

This sequence joins TRBV2 and TRBJ1-1; D not resolved. CDR1 is SNHLY, CDR2 FYNNEI, per germline. Trimming left V 7 bases short and J 2 bases short, with 11 bases between. This CDR3 region has 13 residues. Written as DNA, the CDR3 is TGTGCCAGCACACCGCCAGAAAACACTGAAGCTTTCTTT. Amino acids: CASTPPENTEAFF. Drawing the rest from reference TRBV2 and TRBJ1-1, the complete variable domain is EPEVTQTPSHQVTQMGQEVILRCVPISNHLYFYWYRQILGQKVEFLVSFYNNEISEKSEIFDDQFSVERPDGSNFTLKIRSTKLEDSAMYFCASTPPENTEAFFGQGTRLTVV.

The chain joins TRBV30 to TRBJ2-5; 9 nucleotides line up with TRBD1. Germline-derived CDR1 and CDR2 are GTSNPN and SVGIG (reference sequence). This CDR3 comprises 15 residues. V trimming: 2 bases; J trimming: 5 bases; junction bases outside the gene matches: 9. The CDR3 sequence: CAWSTIQGARETQYF. CDR3 sequence (DNA): TGTGCCTGGAGTACCATACAGGGGGCGAGGGAGACCCAGTACTTC.

This clone was observed a single time. CDR3 region: CASSITGAAYEQYF. CDR3 nucleotide sequence: TGTGCCAGCAGCATCACAGGGGCTGCCTACGAGCAGTACTTC. V and J are TRBV7-8 and TRBJ2-7, with TRBD1 matching over 7 bases. The germline gives CDR1 SGHVS, CDR2 FQNEAQ. CDR3 size: 14 residues. V was clipped by 5 bases and J by 2 bases; unmatched bases: 6.

This clone occurred once. The V and J genes are TRBV19 and TRBJ2-7; the D gene is possibly TRBD2 (5 bases). V was trimmed by 3 bases and J by 0 bases, leaving 15 bases between them. CDR3 size: 16 residues. Germline values: CDR1 LNHDA, CDR2 SQIVND (reference sequence). The CDR3 DNA sequence: TGTGCCAGTAGTATTAGTCAAAGCGGCCACTCCTACGAGCAGTACTTC. Translation: CASSISQSGHSYEQYF.

This clone was seen a few times. CDR3 bases: TGTGCCAGCAGTTTATGGGGGGTCACCGGGGAGCTGTTTTTT. This gives the protein CASSLWGVTGELFF. V usage is TRBV27 and J usage is TRBJ2-2; D may be TRBD2 (6 bases). Trimming cost V 1 base and J 4 bases, with 7 bases left between them. The V gene's germline CDR1 is MNHEY and CDR2 SMNVEV (reference sequence). The CDR3 sequence is 14 residues long.

The chain has TRBV27 and TRBJ1-6; no firm D call. The CDR3 covers 15 residues. The V end was cut by 10 bases, the J end by 3 bases, with 16 bases between. Germline values: CDR1 MNHEY, CDR2 SMNVEV (reference sequence). CDR3 protein: CATQFVGDYNSPLHF. CDR3 DNA sequence: TGTGCCACTCAGTTCGTGGGAGACTATAATTCACCCCTCCACTTT.

DNA of the CDR3: TGTGCCAGCAGTTTTACTGGACAGGGGGGCTACGAGCAGTACTTC. Protein sequence: CASSFTGQGGYEQYF. The V call is TRBV7-2, the J call TRBJ2-7; 10 bases align to TRBD1. V shed 6 bases, J shed 3 bases, and the junction held 8 bases outside the gene matches. Germline V gives CDR1 SGHTA, CDR2 FQGNSA. This CDR3 is 15 amino acids long. Drawing the rest from reference TRBV7-2 and TRBJ2-7, the complete variable domain is GAGVSQSPSNKVTEKGKDVELRCDPISGHTALYWYRQSLGQGLEFLIYFQGNSAPDKSGLPSDRFSAERTGGSVSTLTIQRTQQEDSAVYLCASSFTGQGGYEQYFGPGTRLTVT.

This chain uses TRBV25-1 with TRBJ2-2; tentatively, D is TRBD1 (6 bases). This CDR3 has 15 residues. Trimming left V 3 bases short and J 5 bases short, with 13 bases between. Germline loops: CDR1 MGHDK, CDR2 SYGVNS. As DNA, the CDR3 is TGTGCCAGCAGTGATCCCGCAACAGGGACCGGGGAGCTGTTTTTT. Its protein is CASSDPATGTGELFF.

This chain connects TRBV7-6 to TRBJ2-7, with 10 bases fitting TRBD1. The CDR3 has 14 residues. Germline CDR1 and CDR2: SGHVS and FNYEAQ. J lost 4 bases, V lost 5 bases, and 5 bases had no gene match. The CDR3: CASSGGQGGYEQYF. The CDR3 bases are TGTGCCAGCAGCGGCGGACAGGGGGGGTACGAGCAGTACTTC.

This clone was seen only once. The gene calls are TRBV13 and TRBJ1-1, with TRBD1 matching over 7 bases. The ends lost 5 bases at V and 0 bases at J; junction bases unmatched: 12. This CDR3 contains 17 residues. CDR1 is PRHDT, CDR2 FYEKMQ, per germline (reference sequence). The chain's CDR3 is CASSPEPRTGLNTEAFF. The CDR3 DNA reads TGTGCCAGCAGCCCTGAACCCAGGACAGGCCTGAACACTGAAGCTTTCTTT.

V gene TRBV7-3 combines with J gene TRBJ2-5; 9 nucleotides agree with TRBD1. The CDR3 contains 15 residues. CDR1 and CDR2 from the germline V gene are SGHTA and FQGTGA. The V segment lost 2 bases and the J segment 5 bases; nucleotides outside the gene matches: 6. The CDR3: CASSLLGQGGETQYF. DNA for the CDR3: TGTGCCAGCAGCTTATTGGGACAGGGAGGGGAGACCCAGTACTTC.

The chain carries TRBV11-2 and TRBJ1-2; no clear D gene. Trimming cost V 1 base and J 6 bases, with 6 bases left between them. Germline V CDR1 and CDR2: SGHAT, FQNNGV. The CDR3 is 12 amino acids. This chain's CDR3 is CASSLGSDGYTF. In nucleotides, the CDR3 is TGTGCCAGCAGCTTAGGGTCGGATGGCTACACCTTC.

DNA for the CDR3: TGTGCCAGCAGCTATCGGACTAGCGGGATAACAAATGAGCAGTTCTTC. Its translation: CASSYRTSGITNEQFF. The chain employs TRBV7-9 and TRBJ2-1, with TRBD2 matching 12 bases. Germline lookup yields CDR1 SEHNR and CDR2 FQNEAQ (reference sequence). CDR3 length: 16 amino acids. J lost 7 bases, V lost 4 bases, and 8 bases had no gene match.

The chain has TRBV9 and TRBJ2-1, with TRBD2 matching 10 bases. The junction had 11 bases not matched to a gene; V was cut back by 4 bases and J by 1 base. Germline V gene sequence: CDR1 SGDLS, CDR2 YYNGEE. The CDR3 extends over 18 amino acids. The CDR3 loop is CASSHPRAGGISYNEQFF. DNA of the CDR3: TGTGCCAGCAGCCATCCAAGAGCGGGGGGGATTTCCTACAATGAGCAGTTCTTC.